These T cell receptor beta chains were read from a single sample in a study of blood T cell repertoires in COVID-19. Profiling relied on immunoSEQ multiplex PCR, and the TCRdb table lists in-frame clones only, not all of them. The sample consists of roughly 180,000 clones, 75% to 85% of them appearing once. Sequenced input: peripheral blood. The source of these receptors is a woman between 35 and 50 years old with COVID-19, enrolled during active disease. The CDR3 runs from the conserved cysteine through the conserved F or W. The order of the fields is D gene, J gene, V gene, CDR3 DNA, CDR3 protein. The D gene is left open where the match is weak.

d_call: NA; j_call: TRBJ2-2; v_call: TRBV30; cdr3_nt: TGTGCCTGGAGTGGTCTGAGAAGGGGCCCCGGGGAGCTGTTTTTT; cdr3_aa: CAWSGLRRGPGELFF
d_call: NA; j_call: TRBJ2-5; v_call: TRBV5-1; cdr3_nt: TGCGCCAGCTCCAGGGAGGCAGCTGAGACCCAGTACTTC; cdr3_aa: CASSREAAETQYF
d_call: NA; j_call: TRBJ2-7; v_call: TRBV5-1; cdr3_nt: TGCGCCAGCAGCTTGGACAGGGCGCCCTACGAGCAGTACTTC; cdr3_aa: CASSLDRAPYEQYF
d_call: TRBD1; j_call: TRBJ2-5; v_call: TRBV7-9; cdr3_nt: TGTGCCAGCAGCTTAGACGGACAGGGAGGTTTAGAGACCCAGTACTTC; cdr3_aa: CASSLDGQGGLETQYF
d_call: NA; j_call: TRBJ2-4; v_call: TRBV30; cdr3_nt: TGTGCCTGGAATATCCCGGGACTCCAAGAAGACATTCAGTACTTC; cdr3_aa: CAWNIPGLQEDIQYF
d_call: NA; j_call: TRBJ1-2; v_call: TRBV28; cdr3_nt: TGTGCCACCAGAACCCACGGGGACTATGGCTACACCTTC; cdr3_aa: CATRTHGDYGYTF
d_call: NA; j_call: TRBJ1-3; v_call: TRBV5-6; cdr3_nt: TGTGCCAGCAGCCTACCGGACAGCTCTGGAAACACCATATATTTT; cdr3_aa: CASSLPDSSGNTIYF
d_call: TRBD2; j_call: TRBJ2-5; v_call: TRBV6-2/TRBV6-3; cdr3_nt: TGTGCCAGCAGTTACTTCGGTAGCGGGGCCTCCGTCGAAGAGACCCAGTACTTC; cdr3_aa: CASSYFGSGASVEETQYF
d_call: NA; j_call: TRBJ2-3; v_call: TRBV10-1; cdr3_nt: TGCGCCAGCAATCCAGGACACACAGATACGCAGTATTTT; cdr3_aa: CASNPGHTDTQYF
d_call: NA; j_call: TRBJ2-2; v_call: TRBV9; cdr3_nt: TGTGCCAGCAGCGTAGTACAACAGGCGAGCACCGGGGAGCTGTTTTTT; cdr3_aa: CASSVVQQASTGELFF
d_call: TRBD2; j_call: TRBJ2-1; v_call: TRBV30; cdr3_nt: TGTGCCTGGATCGGGGGGAGTTCCTACAATGAGCAGTTCTTC; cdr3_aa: CAWIGGSSYNEQFF
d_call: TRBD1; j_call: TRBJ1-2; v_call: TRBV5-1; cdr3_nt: TGCGCCAGCAGCTGGGGGACAGTCCCAAACGAGGGCTACACCTTC; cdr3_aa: CASSWGTVPNEGYTF
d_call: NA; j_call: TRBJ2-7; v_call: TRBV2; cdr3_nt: TGTGCCAGCAGTCCCCATCACTACGAGCAGTACTTC; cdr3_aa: CASSPHHYEQYF